The rows below give T cell receptor beta chains drawn from one sample of a study of CD8+CD57+ T cells in acquired aplastic anemia. MiXCR, run by TCRdb on the reads, gives a single entry per CDR3 protein. The sample shows 86,000 or so distinct CDR3 sequences, less than 60% of them seen only once. The sequencing input was sorted CD4+, CD8+, or CD8+CD57+ T cells (not recorded which) from PBMCs. All receptors come from a human donor in good health, serving as a control. Both conserved end residues are part of each CDR3. Fields, in order: J gene, clone size, V gene, D gene, CDR3 DNA, CDR3 protein. The D gene is left open where the match is weak. Not all rows give a size; the values are once, few, many and, for expanded clones, a class.

TRBJ2-2 | - | TRBV7-8 | - | TGTGCCAGCAGCCTTCACCCTAAGGGGAGGAACACCGGGGAGCTGTTTTTT | CASSLHPKGRNTGELFF
TRBJ2-7 | once | TRBV20-1 | - | TGCAGTGCTATCCGGTTGGGGTCCTACGAGCAGTACTTC | CSAIRLGSYEQYF
TRBJ2-7 | many | TRBV5-1 | TRBD1 | TGCGCCAGCAGCTACACAGGGGGCTACAAGTACGAGCAGTACTTC | CASSYTGGYKYEQYF
TRBJ1-2 | - | TRBV20-1 | TRBD1 | TGCAGTGCTAAACCCGGGACAGGCTATGGCTACACCTTC | CSAKPGTGYGYTF
TRBJ2-1 | - | TRBV15 | - | TGTGCCACCAGCAGAGATGGGGGGGCAGTCAATGAGCAGTTCTTC | CATSRDGGAVNEQFF
TRBJ2-7 | - | TRBV10-3 | - | TGTGCCATCAGTGAGGCTGGGACAAGCCCTTCCTACGAGCAGTACTTC | CAISEAGTSPSYEQYF
TRBJ1-5 | - | TRBV24-1 | - | TGTGCCACCAGTGGGGTTGGGCAGCCCCAGCATTTT | CATSGVGQPQHF
TRBJ1-1 | few | TRBV11-3 | TRBD1 | TGTGCCAGCAGCCTAGGGACAGGACTAGAAGCTTTCTTT | CASSLGTGLEAFF
TRBJ2-5 | - | TRBV9 | TRBD2 | TGTGCCAGCAGCGTATCGGGGGGGCCGTCAGAGACCCAGTACTTC | CASSVSGGPSETQYF
TRBJ2-1 | few | TRBV13 | TRBD1 | TGTGCCAGCAGCCCCGCACAGGGGGCGCGGTACAATGAGCAGTTCTTC | CASSPAQGARYNEQFF
TRBJ2-5 | - | TRBV25-1 | TRBD2 | TGTGCCAGCAGCGTTTCCTCTAGCGGCCAAGAGACCCAGTACTTC | CASSVSSSGQETQYF
TRBJ1-6 | many | TRBV4-1 | - | TGCGCCAGCAGTGCGGTTGAACACGGTAATTCACCCCTCCACTTT | CASSAVEHGNSPLHF
TRBJ1-2 | - | TRBV19 | TRBD1 | TGTGCCAGTAGTATAGCCGACAGGGATCATGGCTACACCTTC | CASSIADRDHGYTF
TRBJ1-2 | - | TRBV9 | TRBD1 | TGTGCCAGCAGCGTAGCGCGAAAAGGACAGGGGCGTGGCTACACCTTC | CASSVARKGQGRGYTF
TRBJ2-7 | many | TRBV3-1 | TRBD2 | TGTGCCAGCAGAACTAGCGGGAGCTACGAGCAGTACTTC | CASRTSGSYEQYF
TRBJ2-1 | many | TRBV19 | - | TGTGCCAGTAGTATCGTCAGGTTTAGCTCCTACAATGAGCAGTTCTTC | CASSIVRFSSYNEQFF
TRBJ1-5 | once | TRBV11-3 | - | TGTGCCAGCAGCCATTATAGCAATCAGCCCCAGCATTTT | CASSHYSNQPQHF
TRBJ1-2 | - | TRBV24-1 | TRBD1 | TGTGCCACCAGTGAGGGGACAGGGGGAGGCTACACCTTC | CATSEGTGGGYTF
TRBJ2-7 | many | TRBV6-1 | - | TGTGCCAGCAAGGAGCGAGGAGCCTACGAGCAGTACTTC | CASKERGAYEQYF
TRBJ2-2 | - | TRBV25-1 | - | TGTGCCAGCAGTGAATATACGGGAAGGGGTAGCGGGGAGCTGTTTTTT | CASSEYTGRGSGELFF